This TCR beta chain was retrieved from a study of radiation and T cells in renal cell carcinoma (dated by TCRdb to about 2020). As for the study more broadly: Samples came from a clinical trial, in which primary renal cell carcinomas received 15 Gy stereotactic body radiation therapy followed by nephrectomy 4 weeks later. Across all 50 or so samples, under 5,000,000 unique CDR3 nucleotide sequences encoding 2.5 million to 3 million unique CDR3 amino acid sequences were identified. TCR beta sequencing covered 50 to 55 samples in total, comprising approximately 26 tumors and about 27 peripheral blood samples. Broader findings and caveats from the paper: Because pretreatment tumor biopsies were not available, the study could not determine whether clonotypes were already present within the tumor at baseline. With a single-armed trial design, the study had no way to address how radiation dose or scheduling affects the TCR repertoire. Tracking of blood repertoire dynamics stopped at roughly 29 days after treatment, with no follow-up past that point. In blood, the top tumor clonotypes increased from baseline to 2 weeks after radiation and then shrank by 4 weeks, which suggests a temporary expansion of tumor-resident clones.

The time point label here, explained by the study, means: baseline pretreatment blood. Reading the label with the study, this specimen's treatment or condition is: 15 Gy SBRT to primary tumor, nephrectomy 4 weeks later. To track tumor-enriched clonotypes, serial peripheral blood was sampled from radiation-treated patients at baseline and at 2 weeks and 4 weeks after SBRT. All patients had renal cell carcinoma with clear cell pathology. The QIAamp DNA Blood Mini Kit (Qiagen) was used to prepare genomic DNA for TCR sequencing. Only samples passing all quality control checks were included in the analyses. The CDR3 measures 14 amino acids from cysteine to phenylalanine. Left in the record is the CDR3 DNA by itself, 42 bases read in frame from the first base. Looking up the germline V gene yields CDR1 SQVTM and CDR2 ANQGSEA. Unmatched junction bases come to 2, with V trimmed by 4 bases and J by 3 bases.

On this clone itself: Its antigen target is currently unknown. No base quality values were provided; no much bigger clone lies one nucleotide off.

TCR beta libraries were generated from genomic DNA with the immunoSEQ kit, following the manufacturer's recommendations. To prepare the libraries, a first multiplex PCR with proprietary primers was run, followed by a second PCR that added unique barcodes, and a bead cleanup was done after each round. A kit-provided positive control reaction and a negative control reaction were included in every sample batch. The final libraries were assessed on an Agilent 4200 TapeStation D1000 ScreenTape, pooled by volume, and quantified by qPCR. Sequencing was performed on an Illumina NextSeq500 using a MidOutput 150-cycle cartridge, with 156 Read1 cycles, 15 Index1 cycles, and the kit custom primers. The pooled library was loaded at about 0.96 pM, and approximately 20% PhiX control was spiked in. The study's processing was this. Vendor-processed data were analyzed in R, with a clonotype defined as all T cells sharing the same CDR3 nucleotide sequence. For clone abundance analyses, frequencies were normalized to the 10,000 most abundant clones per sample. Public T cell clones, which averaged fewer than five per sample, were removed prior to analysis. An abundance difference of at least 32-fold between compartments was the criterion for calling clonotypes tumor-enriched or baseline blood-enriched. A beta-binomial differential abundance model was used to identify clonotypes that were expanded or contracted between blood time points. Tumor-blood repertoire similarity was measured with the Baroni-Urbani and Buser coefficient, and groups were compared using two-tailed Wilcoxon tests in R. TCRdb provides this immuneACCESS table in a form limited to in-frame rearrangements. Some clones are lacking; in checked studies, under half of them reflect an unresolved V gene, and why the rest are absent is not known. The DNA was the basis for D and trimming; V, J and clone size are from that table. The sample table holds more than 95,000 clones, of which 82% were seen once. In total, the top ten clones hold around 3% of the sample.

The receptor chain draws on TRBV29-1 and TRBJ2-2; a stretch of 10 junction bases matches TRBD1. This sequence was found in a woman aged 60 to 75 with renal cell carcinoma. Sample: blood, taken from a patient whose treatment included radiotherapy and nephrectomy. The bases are TGCAGCGTTGGACAGGGGGCGGACACCGGGGAGCTGTTTTTT. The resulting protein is CSVGQGADTGELFF.